The 4 T cell receptor beta chains in this list originate from one sample, sequenced in a study of regulatory T cells in long-lasting Graves disease. The sample's time point: persistent/refractory GD, antithyroid drugs over 5 years with positive TRAb. The TCR library was made from RNA extracted from PBMCs. Arm-PCR of CDR3 regions and iRepertoire HTBI primers were used to build TCR beta libraries. TCRdb re-called the multiplex PCR reads through MiXCR, storing one row per CDR3 protein. Among approximately 690,000 distinct CDR3 sequences listed, 25% to 30% were seen once. The sample in question was peripheral blood mononuclear cells (PBMCs), obtained when the disease was refractory, from a patient treated with antithyroid drugs. These receptors were obtained from a female donor with Graves disease.

The V and J genes are TRBV11-2 and TRBJ2-7, with a weak D call TRBD2 (5 bases). Germline-derived CDR1 and CDR2 are SGHAT and FQNNGV. The CDR3 loop spans 16 amino acids. V was pared by 0 bases and J by 2 bases, with 14 bases between. CDR3 in amino acids: CASSLDLQASTYEQYF. The DNA for the CDR3 is TGTGCCAGCAGCTTAGATTTGCAGGCTAGCACCTACGAGCAGTACTTC.

The chain combines TRBV29-1 with TRBJ2-7; no clear D gene. CDR1 is SQVTM, CDR2 ANQGSEA, per germline. Deletions cut 1 base from V and 4 bases from J, with 11 bases between. CDR3 length: 13 amino acids. CDR3 loop: CSVEGVPGYEQYF. DNA of the CDR3: TGCAGCGTTGAAGGAGTCCCCGGTTACGAGCAGTACTTC.

The chain carries TRBV9 and TRBJ1-2; D perhaps matches TRBD1 (6 bases). The germline V and J ends were trimmed by 0 bases and 8 bases, with 14 bases remaining between them. The V gene's germline CDR1 is SGDLS and CDR2 YYNGEE. CDR3 size: 14 residues. The CDR3 DNA reads as TGTGCCAGCAGCGTAGACAGGGTGGGGATCGGCTACACCTTC. Translation: CASSVDRVGIGYTF.

This clonotype was detected only a few times. This chain links TRBV20-1 with TRBJ2-7, with D perhaps TRBD2 (5 bases). V gave up 5 bases and J gave up 6 bases, with 11 bases separating them. The CDR3 loop spans 11 amino acids. Germline CDR1 DFQATT, CDR2 SNEGSKA (reference sequence). The CDR3 here is CSALTRGEQYF. The CDR3 DNA is TGCAGTGCTCTGACCCGGGGCGAGCAGTACTTC.